This passage covers 11 T cell receptor beta chains from one sample sequenced in a study of T cell changes during pregnancy in multiple sclerosis. The protocol was immunoSEQ multiplex PCR, while the TCRdb copy is restricted to in-frame clones and leaves out a portion. The table has 40,000 or so clones, roughly 90% seen once. The input for sequencing was CD8+ T cells from peripheral blood mononuclear cells, taken before pregnancy. The receptors come from a female donor with multiple sclerosis, enrolled in a pregnancy study.

The chain combines TRBV15 with TRBJ2-7; D is unclear. CDR1 LNHNV and CDR2 YYDKDF come from the germline V gene (reference sequence). The CDR3 length is 14 residues. V was pared by 0 bases and J by 1 base, with 7 bases between. The CDR3 here is CATSRDLTSYEQYF. The CDR3 DNA sequence: TGTGCCACCAGCAGAGATTTAACTTCCTACGAGCAGTACTTC.

The chain employs TRBV28 and TRBJ2-3, with TRBD2 matching 9 bases. Germline V gene sequence: CDR1 MDHEN, CDR2 SYDVKM. The CDR3 consists of 16 residues. V gave up 3 bases and J gave up 1 base; unmatched junction bases: 5. CDR3 in DNA: TGTGCCAGCAGTTTGGTAGCGGGGGCGGGCACAGATACGCAGTATTTT. Amino acid sequence: CASSLVAGAGTDTQYF.

The chain carries TRBV5-1 and TRBJ2-1; 9 bases match TRBD2. In germline, CDR1 is SGHRS, CDR2 YFSETQ. The CDR3 covers 17 residues. V lost 0 bases to trimming and J lost 3 bases; unmatched junction nucleotides: 7. The CDR3 region is CASSLEASGAFYNEQFF. The DNA for the CDR3 is TGCGCCAGCAGCTTGGAGGCTAGCGGGGCCTTCTACAATGAGCAGTTCTTC.

The chain couples TRBV6-1 to TRBJ2-5; TRBD1 aligns across 8 bases. The J call may be wrong; the DNA end is better matched by TRBJ2-7. Germline lookup yields CDR1 MNHNS and CDR2 SASEGT. This CDR3 comprises 15 residues. CDR3: CASSKPTGGIYEQYF. The CDR3, as DNA: TGTGCCAGCAGCAAGCCCACAGGGGGAATCTACGAGCAGTACTTC.

In this sample, this clone turned up once. Here the CDR3 reads CASHSGRPPIFVDEQFF. CDR3 DNA sequence: TGTGCCAGCCATAGCGGGAGGCCCCCCATTTTCGTAGATGAGCAGTTCTTC. The gene calls are TRBV19 and TRBJ2-1; 10 nucleotides line up with TRBD2. The CDR3 runs 17 residues. CDR1 is LNHDA and CDR2 is SQIVND in the germline V gene (reference sequence). Trimming at V came to 9 bases and at J to 8 bases, leaving 19 bases not matched to a gene.

This clone showed up just once. The chain joins TRBV14 to TRBJ2-1; possibly TRBD2 for D (6 bases). Trimming stripped 0 bases from V and 4 bases from J, with 10 bases between. This CDR3 region has 15 residues. Germline lookup yields CDR1 SGHDN and CDR2 FVKESK. Here the CDR3 reads CASSQEGLQYNEQFF. CDR3 DNA: TGTGCCAGCAGCCAAGAGGGACTCCAATACAATGAGCAGTTCTTC.

The rearrangement links TRBV19 to TRBJ2-1; 7 positions agree with TRBD1. The CDR3 runs 15 residues. Germline trimming cut 4 bases from V and 8 bases from J; bases unmatched to any gene: 11. Germline CDR1 reads LNHDA; CDR2 reads SQIVND (reference sequence). The CDR3 region is CASSTGTALWDEQFF. The CDR3 coding sequence is TGTGCCAGTAGTACAGGGACAGCCCTCTGGGATGAGCAGTTCTTC.

This chain joins TRBV19 and TRBJ2-1; 14 bases match TRBD2. The CDR3 has 18 amino acids. Germline assignment: CDR1 LNHDA and CDR2 SQIVND (reference sequence). With V trimmed by 10 bases and J by 1 base, 12 bases remained unmatched. This CDR3 is CATSRGTSGSLSYNEQFF. The CDR3 DNA sequence: TGTGCCACCTCTCGGGGGACTAGCGGGAGTTTATCCTACAATGAGCAGTTCTTC.

CDR3 DNA: TGCGCCAGCAGCCAAAGGGGCCCTAGCGGGAGATCGAATGAGCAGTTCTTC. Translated: CASSQRGPSGRSNEQFF. V usage is TRBV4-3 and J usage is TRBJ2-1, with 10 bases lining up with TRBD2. In germline, CDR1 is LGHNA, CDR2 YSLEER. V trimming: 2 bases; J trimming: 7 bases; junction bases outside the gene matches: 11. CDR3 length: 17 residues.

The chain joins TRBV13 to TRBJ2-7, with 7 bases aligning to TRBD2. This CDR3 is built from 17 residues. The J segment lost 5 bases and the V segment lost 2 bases, leaving 15 bases of the junction unmatched. Per the germline V gene, CDR1 is PRHDT and CDR2 is FYEKMQ (reference sequence). CDR3 DNA: TGTGCCAGCAGCTTACTTGGCGGGAGAGGCGGGGCCCACGAGCAGTACTTC. This sequence encodes CASSLLGGRGGAHEQYF.

This chain joins TRBV19 and TRBJ2-7; TRBD1 matches at 7 bases. V was pared by 5 bases and J by 0 bases, with 4 bases of the junction left unmatched. The CDR3 sequence is 14 residues long. Germline V gene data show CDR1 as LNHDA and CDR2 as SQIVND (reference sequence). The CDR3 sequence is CASSGAGGSYEQYF. The CDR3 DNA reads as TGTGCCAGTAGTGGTGCAGGGGGCTCCTACGAGCAGTACTTC.